The present T cell receptor beta chain was sequenced within a study of cytomegalovirus exposure and HLA in healthy donors (dated by TCRdb to 2016 to 2017). Some background on the complete study: An earlier analysis of some 600 of the donors reported 276 Gb of sequence data and 117 million unique TCR beta sequences obtained from around 180 million T cells. Using immunosequencing, the study profiled T cell repertoires from about 650 subjects and related those repertoires to cytomegalovirus serostatus. The study combined high-throughput TCR immunosequencing, statistical association of individual TCRs with disease status, and machine learning to predict cytomegalovirus infection status. Every discovery cohort repertoire had been produced on one sequencing platform. Of the approximately 400 genotyped donors, over 80% were placed in the genetic ancestry cluster associated with self-reported Caucasian donors. Alongside the repertoire data, information on donor age, sex, ethnicity and CMV serostatus was compiled. The number of typed donors differed by locus: roughly 620-640 for A, B, C, DRB1 and DQB1; approximately 520 for DQA1; 606 for DPA1; and around 450 for DPB1. An early release that covered about 600 HLA-typed donors contained about 300 gigabases of sequencing data and tens of millions of unique TCR sequences. Genome-wide SNP genotypes for about three fifths of the roughly 670 donors were used in a later genetic analysis, which treated that subset as a discovery cohort. The study aimed to test whether cataloging public T cell receptors could reveal signatures of past pathogen exposure. Along with the roughly 710-subject first cohort, a separate validation cohort of around 110 different subjects was used. In an earlier analysis of several hundred of the donors, high-throughput TCR beta sequencing was used to judge whether each TCR beta V gene segment behaved as functional or pseudogenic. Both class I and class II loci were covered by HLA typing, at four-digit resolution. In a later analysis, previously published TCR beta repertoires from more than 500 donors were re-analyzed and high-resolution HLA genotyping was added so that TCR occurrence patterns could be studied. Four or five DR-DQ haplotypes were handled as single units for association and clustering because linkage in the cohort was strong. Across 398 genotyped donors of the cohort, an average of approximately 240,000 unique TCR beta nucleotide sequences per donor were sequenced, and roughly 20% of those sequences were non-productive. The later analysis used no new phenotypic data to find candidate immune exposures, relying instead on TCR beta sequences and their occurrence across donors.

The CDR3 numbers 11 residues from cysteine through phenylalanine. The DNA shown is the 33-base CDR3, in frame from base 1. At the junction V is shortened by 7 bases and J by 4 bases, with 5 bases in between. Sequences SNHLY (CDR1) and FYNNEI (CDR2) are obtained from the germline V gene. The cohort comprised some 680 healthy bone marrow donors. At the time of sampling, every cohort member was nominally healthy, though immune exposures that went unrecorded were likely present. The donor was CMV seronegative and belonged to the group of over 350 seronegative cohort members. A peripheral blood sample was provided by each donor, and peripheral blood mononuclear cells were used for TCR beta sequencing. Genomic DNA extraction from the blood cell samples was performed with the Qiagen DNeasy Blood Extraction Kit. For this clone: Which antigen it targets is not known. No much larger clonotype is one base removed from it; base qualities were not supplied.

General findings and caveats noted by the study authors: In a later analysis, some 17,000 TCR beta sequences were associated with specific HLA alleles at a false discovery rate of 0.05. In a later analysis, most CMV-associated TCR beta chains were found to appear HLA-restricted, with HLA associations seemingly driven largely by CMV exposure. A further reported finding was that TCR beta sequences accurately predicted the HLA-A and HLA-B alleles for most subjects in the first cohort. Several of the top co-occurrence clusters appeared to be linked to parvovirus B19, influenza, CMV and Epstein-Barr virus, according to a later analysis. The classifier was reported to diagnose cytomegalovirus status with high specificity and sensitivity in both the original and validation cohorts. A later analysis found that HLA-associated TCR beta chains were more clonally expanded and had lower generation probabilities than equally common non-associated chains. In vitro tests confirmed that a few of the cytomegalovirus-associated TCR beta chains recognize cytomegalovirus antigens. A cluster of highly shared sequence variants was judged likely to be a technical artifact of the sequencing pipeline. This cohort had only TCR beta chains sequenced, and the lack of alpha or paired-chain data limited which features could be detected. Most TCR sequences were seen in very few donors, while some public TCRs were found in many individuals. The authors suggested that the approach could potentially be generalized to other disease states and immunological phenotypes. CMV serostatus was the only immune exposure information available for the cohort. A later genetic analysis reported fewer N-insertions in productive TCRs among donors in an Asian-associated ancestry cluster than the approximately 700-donor mean. Some IMGT-functional V segments, including TRBV6-2 and TRBV6-3, could not be distinguished by the 87-base-pair reads and were therefore excluded. Because some donors lacked HLA typing at each locus, the association tests relied only on the typed subset. A later analysis found that TCR association rates varied across HLA loci, with DRB1 alleles showing the most associated TCRs and HLA-C alleles the fewest. In the study, 150 to 200 TCR beta chains were listed as associated with cytomegalovirus. When HLA alleles, especially DR and DQ, strongly co-occurred, attributing TCR associations to individual alleles was difficult. A later genetic analysis associated a missense DCLRE1C variant with V-gene and J-gene trimming of TCR beta chains, and an independent cohort replicated the association. Presence/absence analyses assumed roughly uniform sequencing depth across donors, an assumption that may not hold. In an earlier analysis of some 500 of the donors, most TCR beta V segments appeared in productive rearrangements about 87% or about 30% of the time, broadly matching IMGT annotations. Because counts were too low, about 15 rarely observed V segments, including chromosome 9 orphons, were left out of the earlier analysis of 587 of the donors. Correlated functional status among segregating V segments might be attributable to linkage disequilibrium, but an unknown experimental factor could not be ruled out.

The library was made by the immunoSEQ multiplex PCR assay. For the multiplex PCR, a mixture combining 60 forward primers for TCR Vbeta segments and 13 reverse primers for TCR Jbeta segments was used. Amplification of the CDR3 region of rearranged TCR beta genes was performed with a multiplex PCR assay on genomic DNA. On the Illumina HiSeq System, the amplified TCR beta libraries were sequenced as 87-base-pair reads. As for how the authors treated the data: A later analysis counted 65 million to 90 million unique TCR beta chains across the roughly 700 repertoires, and about 10 million of these chains were shared by at least two donors. A nearest-neighbor algorithm error-corrected the raw reads and collapsed the reads into unique sequences, merging closely related sequences to remove PCR and sequencing errors. To assign V, D and J gene segments, CDR3 sequences were aligned to IMGT reference sequences. For a sequence to be retained, at least a six-nucleotide match to both a V gene segment and a J gene segment was required. Rearrangements were called productive when the CDR3 lacked stop codons and stayed in frame with V and J; all others were non-productive. CDR3 was defined by IMGT convention, running from the second conserved V-encoded cysteine to the conserved J-encoded phenylalanine. Sequences without an unambiguous match to a single V gene segment were excluded from the earlier analysis of a few hundred of the donors. An earlier analysis of 587 of the donors called V segments functional above 56.7% productive rearrangements and segregating when the between-donor standard deviation exceeded 5%. A statistical classification framework was built to diagnose cytomegalovirus status from the catalog of TCR beta chain sequences. In a later analysis, V and J genes were assigned by comparing TCR nucleotide sequences against IMGT/GENE-DB human TR gene sequences. A later analysis assigned CDR3 sequences and most-parsimonious VDJ recombination scenarios with the TCRdist pipeline. In a later analysis, each TCR beta chain was defined by its CDR3 amino acid sequence together with its V-gene family, and reads without a unique V-gene family were excluded. A later analysis removed 550 to 700 highly shared, low-generation-probability nucleotide sequences to deal with suspected cross-contamination and a sequencing artifact. In a later analysis, a clonal expansion index for each public chain was calculated from normalized within-repertoire ranks of inferred template counts. A later analysis computed generation probabilities with a VDJ recombination model fitted to out-of-frame rearrangements, and checked the results against IGoR. In a later analysis, hypergeometric tests were used to score TCR-TCR, TCR-HLA and TCR-CMV co-occurrence, with a repertoire-size bias correction applied to TCR pairs. False discovery rates were estimated in a later analysis by permuting HLA or CMV assignments 20 times. In a later analysis, co-occurring TCRs were grouped with DBSCAN, and TCRdist sequence similarity was added when clustering was performed within HLA-allele-positive subsets. Repertoires with fewer than 30,000 or more than 120,000 public chains were left out of co-occurrence clustering, as were about 5 repertoires with anomalous nucleotide sharing. TCRdb's version of the immuneACCESS table is confined to in-frame rearrangements and falls short of the full clone set. An unresolved V gene accounts for under half of the shortfall where checked; the remainder is of unknown origin. V and J calls and clone size follow that table, whereas D and trimming were derived from the DNA. The sample profile shows hundreds of thousands of clones; 65% to 80% of them were found once. The ten largest make up around 0.2% of the sample.

Sequences were obtained from PBMCs. Recombination linked TRBV2 to TRBJ2-1, with no D gene named confidently. This sequence was found in a girl aged 2 to 9 in good health and CMV-seronegative. The CDR3 protein sequence reads: CASTVYNEQFF. The nucleotide sequence reads as follows: TGTGCCAGCACGGTGTACAATGAGCAGTTCTTC.